Listed below are T cell receptor beta chains from one sample, sequenced in a study of blood T cells in healthy people across ages. TCRdb re-called the 5' RACE reads with MiXCR, one entry per CDR3 protein. The table has 1.4 million to 1.5 million distinct CDR3 sequences, 42% seen once; the top ten hold 6.5% to 10%. Sequencing input: blood. These receptors originate from a woman between 18 and 30 years old in good health. The CDR3 runs from the conserved cysteine through the conserved F or W. A D gene is named only where the DNA matches it firmly. Rows may omit the clone size; those that give it use once, few, many or a size class.

size	D	J	V	CDR3	DNA
.	.	TRBJ2-4	TRBV27	CASSLSTATRQYF	TGTGCCAGCAGTTTGTCGACAGCCACGAGACAGTACTTC
many	.	TRBJ2-4	TRBV4-2	CASSQGGGVAKNIQYF	TGTGCCAGCAGCCAAGGTGGCGGGGTAGCCAAAAACATTCAGTACTTC
many	.	TRBJ2-7	TRBV10-3	CAISDPDSWDEQYF	TGTGCCATCAGTGACCCCGACAGTTGGGACGAGCAGTACTTC
few	TRBD1	TRBJ2-5	TRBV12-5	CASGWTGDRQETQYF	TGTGCTAGTGGCTGGACAGGGGATCGGCAAGAGACCCAGTACTTC
.	.	TRBJ1-5	TRBV5-1	CASSPDAFGQPQHF	TGCGCCAGCAGCCCCGACGCGTTCGGGCAGCCCCAGCATTTT
.	.	TRBJ2-7	TRBV12-5	CASGLVKGPGHEQYF	TGTGCTAGTGGTTTGGTAAAGGGTCCGGGCCACGAGCAGTACTTC
few	TRBD2	TRBJ2-5	TRBV18	CASAGGRASETQYF	TGTGCCAGCGCAGGCGGGAGGGCCTCGGAGACCCAGTACTTC
.	.	TRBJ2-4	TRBV4-1	CASSQDLAGTREQYF	TGCGCCAGCAGCCAAGATTTGGCAGGAACGAGGGAGCAGTACTTC
few	.	TRBJ1-2	TRBV29-1	CSVEDGYREANYGYTF	TGCAGCGTTGAAGACGGCTACAGGGAAGCAAACTATGGCTACACCTTC
.	.	TRBJ2-7	TRBV10-3	CAISAGGKSSYEQYF	TGTGCCATCAGCGCGGGCGGAAAGAGCTCCTACGAGCAGTACTTC
few	.	TRBJ1-2	TRBV7-2	CASSVSGNYGYTF	TGTGCCAGCAGCGTATCAGGGAACTATGGCTACACCTTC
.	.	TRBJ2-4	TRBV6-6	CASTSRGTSKNTQYF	TGTGCCAGCACCTCACGTGGGACAAGCAAAAACACTCAGTACTTC
.	TRBD1	TRBJ1-1	TRBV2	CASSTTGTPETEAFF	TGTGCCAGCAGTACGACAGGGACACCCGAGACTGAAGCTTTCTTT
.	TRBD2	TRBJ2-1	TRBV20-1	CSARGTSGSDNEQFF	TGCAGTGCTAGGGGGACTAGCGGGAGTGACAATGAGCAGTTCTTC
once	TRBD2	TRBJ2-1	TRBV5-1	CASSSTQTSGGYNEQFF	TGCGCCAGCAGCTCCACGCAGACTAGCGGAGGTTACAATGAGCAGTTCTTC
once	TRBD1	TRBJ1-4	TRBV7-9	CASSLQGAIGEKLFF	TGTGCCAGCAGCTTACAGGGGGCGATTGGTGAAAAACTGTTTTTT
.	TRBD2	TRBJ2-2	TRBV4-2	CASSQVPGTSGPNTGELFF	TGTGCCAGCAGCCAGGTCCCCGGGACTAGCGGGCCGAACACCGGGGAGCTGTTTTTT
.	.	TRBJ1-3	TRBV6-5	CASSYSGAHSGNTIYF	TGTGCCAGCAGTTACTCGGGAGCTCACTCTGGAAACACCATATATTTT